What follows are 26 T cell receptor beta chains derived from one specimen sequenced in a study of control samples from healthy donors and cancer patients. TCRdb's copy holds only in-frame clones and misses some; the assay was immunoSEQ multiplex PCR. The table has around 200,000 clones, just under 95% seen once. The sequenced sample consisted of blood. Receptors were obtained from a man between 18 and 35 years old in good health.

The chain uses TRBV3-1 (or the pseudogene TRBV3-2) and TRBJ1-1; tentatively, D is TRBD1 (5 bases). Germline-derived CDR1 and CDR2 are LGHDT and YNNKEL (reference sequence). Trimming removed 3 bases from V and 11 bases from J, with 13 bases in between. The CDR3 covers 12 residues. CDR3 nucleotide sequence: TGTGCCAGCAGCCAGGGCAGGGTAGGGGCTTTCTTT. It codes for CASSQGRVGAFF.

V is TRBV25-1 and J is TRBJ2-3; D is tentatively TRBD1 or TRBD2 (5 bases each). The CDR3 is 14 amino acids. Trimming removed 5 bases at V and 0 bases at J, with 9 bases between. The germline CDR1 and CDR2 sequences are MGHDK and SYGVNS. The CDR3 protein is CASSQGVSTDTQYF. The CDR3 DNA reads TGTGCCAGCAGTCAGGGAGTTAGCACAGATACGCAGTATTTT.

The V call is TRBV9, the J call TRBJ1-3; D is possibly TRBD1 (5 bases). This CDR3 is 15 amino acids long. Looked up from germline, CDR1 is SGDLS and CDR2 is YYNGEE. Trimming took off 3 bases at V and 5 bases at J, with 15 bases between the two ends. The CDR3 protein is CASSASWGTRNTIYF. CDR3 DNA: TGTGCCAGCAGCGCCTCGTGGGGGACCCGAAACACCATATATTTT.

This CDR3 reads CASSIGWLTENTGELFF. The CDR3 coding sequence is TGTGCCAGCAGCATCGGATGGCTGACAGAGAACACCGGGGAGCTGTTTTTT. The rearrangement uses TRBV7-8 and TRBJ2-2; a weak D match, TRBD1 (5 bases). The ends were cut back, 5 bases at V and 1 base at J, with 17 bases in the middle. CDR3 size: 17 residues. Germline CDR1 SGHVS, CDR2 FQNEAQ.

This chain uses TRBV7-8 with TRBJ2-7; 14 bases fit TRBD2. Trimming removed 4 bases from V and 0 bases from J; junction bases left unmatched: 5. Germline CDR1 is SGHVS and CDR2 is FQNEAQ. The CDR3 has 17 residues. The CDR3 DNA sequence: TGTGCCAGCAGCTCGACTAGCGGGGGGGGAACCTCCTACGAGCAGTACTTC. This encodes CASSSTSGGGTSYEQYF.

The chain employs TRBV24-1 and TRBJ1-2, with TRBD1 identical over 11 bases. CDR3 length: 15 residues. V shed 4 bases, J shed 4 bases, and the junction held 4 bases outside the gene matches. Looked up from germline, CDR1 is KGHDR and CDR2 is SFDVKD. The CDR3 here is CATSESGTGGYGYTF. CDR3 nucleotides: TGTGCCACCAGTGAATCCGGGACAGGGGGCTATGGCTACACCTTC.

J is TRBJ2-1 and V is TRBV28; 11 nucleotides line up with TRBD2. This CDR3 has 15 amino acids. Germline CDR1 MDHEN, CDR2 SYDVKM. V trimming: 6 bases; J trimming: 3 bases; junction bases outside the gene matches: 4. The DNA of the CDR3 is TGTGCCAGCAGCCTGACTAGCGGGGTCTACAATGAGCAGTTCTTC. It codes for CASSLTSGVYNEQFF.

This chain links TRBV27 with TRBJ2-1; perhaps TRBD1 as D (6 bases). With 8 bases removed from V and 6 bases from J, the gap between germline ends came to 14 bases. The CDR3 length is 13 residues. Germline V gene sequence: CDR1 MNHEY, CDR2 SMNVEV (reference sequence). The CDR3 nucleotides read TGTGCCAGCTTGGGGGCTTCTCGCAATGAGCAGTTCTTC. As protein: CASLGASRNEQFF.

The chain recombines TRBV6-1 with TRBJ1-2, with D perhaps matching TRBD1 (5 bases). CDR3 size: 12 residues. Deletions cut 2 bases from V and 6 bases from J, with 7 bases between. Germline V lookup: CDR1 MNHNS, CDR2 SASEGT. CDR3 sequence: CASSEQGNGYTF. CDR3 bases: TGTGCCAGCAGTGAACAGGGCAATGGCTACACCTTC.

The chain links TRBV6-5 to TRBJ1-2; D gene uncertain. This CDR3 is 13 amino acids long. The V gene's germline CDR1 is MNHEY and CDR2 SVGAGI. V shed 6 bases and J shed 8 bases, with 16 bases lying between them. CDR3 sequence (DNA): TGTGCCAGCAGAGTCCCAGGTCTTCAGGGCTACACCTTC. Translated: CASRVPGLQGYTF.

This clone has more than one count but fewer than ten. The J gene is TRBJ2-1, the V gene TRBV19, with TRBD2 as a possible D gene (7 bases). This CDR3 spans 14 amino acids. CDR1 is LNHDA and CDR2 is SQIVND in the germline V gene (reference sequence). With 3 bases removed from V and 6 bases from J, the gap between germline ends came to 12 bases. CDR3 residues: CASSMGGPPNEQFF. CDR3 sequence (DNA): TGTGCCAGTAGTATGGGGGGGCCCCCCAATGAGCAGTTCTTC.

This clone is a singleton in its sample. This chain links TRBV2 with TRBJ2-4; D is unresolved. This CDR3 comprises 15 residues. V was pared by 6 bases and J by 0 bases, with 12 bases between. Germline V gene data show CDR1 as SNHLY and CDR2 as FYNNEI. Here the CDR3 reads CASSLTLVAKNIQYF. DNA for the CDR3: TGTGCCAGCAGCCTAACCCTAGTAGCCAAAAACATTCAGTACTTC.

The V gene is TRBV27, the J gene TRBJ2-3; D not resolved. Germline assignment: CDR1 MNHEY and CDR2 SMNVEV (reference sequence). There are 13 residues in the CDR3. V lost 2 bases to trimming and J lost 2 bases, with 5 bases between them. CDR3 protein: CASSLRFTDTQYF. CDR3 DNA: TGTGCCAGCAGTTTAAGGTTCACAGATACGCAGTATTTT.

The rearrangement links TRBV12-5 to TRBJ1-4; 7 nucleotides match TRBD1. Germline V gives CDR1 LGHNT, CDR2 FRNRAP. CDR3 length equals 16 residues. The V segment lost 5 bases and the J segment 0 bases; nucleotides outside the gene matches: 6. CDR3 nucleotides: TGTGCTAGTGGTCCGGGACAGCTTTCAACTAATGAAAAACTGTTTTTT. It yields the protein CASGPGQLSTNEKLFF.

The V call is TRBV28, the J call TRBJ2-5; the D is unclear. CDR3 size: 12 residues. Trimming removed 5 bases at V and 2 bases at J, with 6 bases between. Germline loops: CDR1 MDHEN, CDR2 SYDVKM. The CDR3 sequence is CASSQMQETQYF. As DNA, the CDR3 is TGTGCCAGCAGTCAGATGCAAGAGACCCAGTACTTC.

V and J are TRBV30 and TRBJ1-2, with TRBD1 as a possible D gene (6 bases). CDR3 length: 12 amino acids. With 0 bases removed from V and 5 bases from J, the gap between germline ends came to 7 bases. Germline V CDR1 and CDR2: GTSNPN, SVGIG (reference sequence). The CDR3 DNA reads TGTGCCTGGAGTGTCCAGGGGTATGGCTACACCTTC. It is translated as CAWSVQGYGYTF.

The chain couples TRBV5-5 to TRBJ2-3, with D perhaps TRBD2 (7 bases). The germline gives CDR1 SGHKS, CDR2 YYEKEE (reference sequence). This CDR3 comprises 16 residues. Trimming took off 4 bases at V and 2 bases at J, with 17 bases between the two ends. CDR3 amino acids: CASSPGGGEYTDTQYF. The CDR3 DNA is TGTGCCAGCAGCCCGGGGGGCGGGGAATACACAGATACGCAGTATTTT.

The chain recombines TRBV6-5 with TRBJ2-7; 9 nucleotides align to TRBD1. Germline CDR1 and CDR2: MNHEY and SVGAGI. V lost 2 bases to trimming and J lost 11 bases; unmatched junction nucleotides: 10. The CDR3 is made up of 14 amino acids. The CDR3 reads CASSYPGDRENKYF. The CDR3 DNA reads TGTGCCAGCAGTTACCCAGGGGACAGGGAGAATAAGTACTTC.

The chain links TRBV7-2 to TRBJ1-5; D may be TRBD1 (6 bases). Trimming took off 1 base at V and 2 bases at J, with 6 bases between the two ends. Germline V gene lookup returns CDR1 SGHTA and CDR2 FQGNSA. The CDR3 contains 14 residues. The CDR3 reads CASSLDRGNQPQHF. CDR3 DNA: TGTGCCAGCAGCTTAGACAGGGGCAATCAGCCCCAGCATTTT. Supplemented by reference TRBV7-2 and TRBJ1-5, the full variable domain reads GAGVSQSPSNKVTEKGKDVELRCDPISGHTALYWYRQSLGQGLEFLIYFQGNSAPDKSGLPSDRFSAERTGGSVSTLTIQRTQQEDSAVYLCASSLDRGNQPQHFGDGTRLSIL.

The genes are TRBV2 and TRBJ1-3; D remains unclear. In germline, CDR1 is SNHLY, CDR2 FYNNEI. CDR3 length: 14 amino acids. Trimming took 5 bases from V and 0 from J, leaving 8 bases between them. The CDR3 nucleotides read TGTGCCAGCAGTATCACACTCTCTGGAAACACCATATATTTT. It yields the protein CASSITLSGNTIYF.

The CDR3 DNA reads TGCGCCAGCAGCCCCGAGGGACGTGGACCCACTGAAGCTTTCTTT. Its protein product is CASSPEGRGPTEAFF. The gene calls are TRBV5-1 and TRBJ1-1; possibly TRBD1 for D (5 bases). This CDR3 region has 15 residues. Trimming shortened V by 4 bases and J by 4 bases, and 17 bases separated the two germline ends. The germline V gene has CDR1 SGHRS and CDR2 YFSETQ.

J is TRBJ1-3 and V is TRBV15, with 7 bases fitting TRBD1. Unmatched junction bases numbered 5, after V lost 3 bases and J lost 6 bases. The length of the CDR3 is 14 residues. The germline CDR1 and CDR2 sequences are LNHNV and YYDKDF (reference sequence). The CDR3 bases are TGTGCCACCAGCAGGGCCAGGGGGGAAAACACCATATATTTT. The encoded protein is CATSRARGENTIYF.

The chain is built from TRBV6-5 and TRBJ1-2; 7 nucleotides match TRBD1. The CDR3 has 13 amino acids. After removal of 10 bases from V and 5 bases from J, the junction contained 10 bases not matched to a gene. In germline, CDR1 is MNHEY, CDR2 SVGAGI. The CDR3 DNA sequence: TGTGCCATCTCAGGACAGGATTTATATGGCTACACCTTC. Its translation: CAISGQDLYGYTF.

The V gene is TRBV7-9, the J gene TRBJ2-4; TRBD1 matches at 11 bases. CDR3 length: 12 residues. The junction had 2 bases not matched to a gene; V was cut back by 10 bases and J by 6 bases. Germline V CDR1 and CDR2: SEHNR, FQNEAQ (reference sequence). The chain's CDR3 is CAIGQGANIQYF. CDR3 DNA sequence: TGTGCCATCGGACAGGGGGCAAACATTCAGTACTTC.

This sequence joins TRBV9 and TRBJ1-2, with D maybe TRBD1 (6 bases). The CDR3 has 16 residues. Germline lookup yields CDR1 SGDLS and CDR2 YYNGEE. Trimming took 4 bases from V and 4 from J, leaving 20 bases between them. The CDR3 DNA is TGTGCCAGCAGCCCACGGACAGATTTTCAGACCTATGGCTACACCTTC. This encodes CASSPRTDFQTYGYTF.

The DNA of the CDR3 is TGTGCCAGCAGTGAAATGAAGGGTAGGGCCCTCCACTTT. Translated: CASSEMKGRALHF. The chain has TRBV25-1 and TRBJ1-6; D remains ambiguous. The CDR3 sequence is 13 residues long. The germline gives CDR1 MGHDK, CDR2 SYGVNS. Trimming left V 2 bases short and J 14 bases short, with 13 bases between.